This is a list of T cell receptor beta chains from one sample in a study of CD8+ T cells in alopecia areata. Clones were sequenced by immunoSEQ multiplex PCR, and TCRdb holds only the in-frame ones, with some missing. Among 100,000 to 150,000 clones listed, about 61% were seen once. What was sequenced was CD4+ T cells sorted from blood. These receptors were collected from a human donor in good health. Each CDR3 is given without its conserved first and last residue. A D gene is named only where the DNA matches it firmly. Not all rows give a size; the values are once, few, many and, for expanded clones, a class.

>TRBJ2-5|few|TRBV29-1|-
SVEVGSGTQY
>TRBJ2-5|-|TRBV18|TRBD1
ASSPPGQGGETQY
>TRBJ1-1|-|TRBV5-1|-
ASSLDTEAF
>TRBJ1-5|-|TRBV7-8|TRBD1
ASSLKRGQGGNQPQH
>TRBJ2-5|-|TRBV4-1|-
ASSQGEKETQY
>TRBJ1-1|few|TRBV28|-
ASSPHRDGDTEAF
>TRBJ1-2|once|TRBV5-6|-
ASSPVQGSLNYGYT
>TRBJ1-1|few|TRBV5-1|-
ASSLGTANTEAF
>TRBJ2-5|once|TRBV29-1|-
SVRPHMLETQY
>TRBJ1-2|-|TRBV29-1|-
SVKGESYGYT
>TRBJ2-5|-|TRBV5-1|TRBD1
ASSLGDRKETQY
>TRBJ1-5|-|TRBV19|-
ASSTERGNQPQH
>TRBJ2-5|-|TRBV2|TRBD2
ASSDGTSTETQY
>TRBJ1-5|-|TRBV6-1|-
ASSVGSNQPQH
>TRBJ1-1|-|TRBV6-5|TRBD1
ASSSGTGVVWAF
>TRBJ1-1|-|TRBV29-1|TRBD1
SVRTGRAEAF
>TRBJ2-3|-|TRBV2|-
AGHRDTDTQY
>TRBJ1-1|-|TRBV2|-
ASRMATAF
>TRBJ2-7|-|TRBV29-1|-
SVEEGEAYEQY
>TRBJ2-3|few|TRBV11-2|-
ASSGKGVDTQY
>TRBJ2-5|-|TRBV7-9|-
ASSLGRLGETQY
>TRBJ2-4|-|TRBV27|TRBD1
ASSLGTALAKNIQY
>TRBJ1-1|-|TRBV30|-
AWSQSRNTEAF
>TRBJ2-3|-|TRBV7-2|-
ASSLAGVGTDTQY
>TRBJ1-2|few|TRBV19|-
ASGPTASYGYT